This T cell receptor beta chain was sequenced for a study of blood T cells in healthy people across ages. The CDR3 extends over 12 amino acids. Germline values: CDR1 ENHRY, CDR2 SYGVKD. Between the trimmed V and J ends, which lost 10 bases and 1 base, there was a span of 10 bases. As to this clonotype: Its target is not known.

Study findings and constraints: Measured against age, TCR beta diversity per million T cells decreased in a roughly linear manner.

In each sample, at least 6.5 million PBMCs were isolated. It was with a sample-barcoded 5' primer and a J-beta primer mix that a second PCR of about 7 to 12 cycles was run. A single record per CDR3 protein comes from TCRdb applying MiXCR to the 5' RACE reads. This table has under 1 million distinct CDR3 sequences, approximately 48% appearing once. This clonotype was sampled from a man between 60 and 75 years old in good health. The chain links TRBV10-3 to TRBJ2-5; possibly TRBD1 for D (6 bases). Material for sequencing was blood. The CDR3 sequence: CATRGTQETQYF. CDR3 in DNA: TGTGCCACTAGGGGGACCCAAGAGACCCAGTACTTC.